These T cell receptor beta chains were read from a single sample in a study of cytomegalovirus exposure and HLA in healthy donors. Using immunoSEQ multiplex PCR, the repertoire was profiled, and TCRdb retains in-frame clones only, with some absent. Among 75,000 to 90,000 clones, over 70% were seen once, and the ten largest hold 20% to 25%. The sequenced sample consisted of PBMCs. Every receptor here comes from a man aged 25 to 45 in good health and CMV-seropositive. Each CDR3 is given without its conserved first and last residue. Rows give clone size only sometimes, using once, few, many, or a class for an expanded clone.

V: TRBV27; size: -; J: TRBJ2-5; CDR3: ASSGMSSGKETQY
V: TRBV15; size: once; J: TRBJ2-1; CDR3: ATRNRDSIYNEQF
V: TRBV7-8; size: once; J: TRBJ2-5; CDR3: ASSLTTGDQETQY
V: TRBV5-1; size: -; J: TRBJ1-2; CDR3: ASSLDNRGFEDYGYT
V: TRBV9; size: -; J: TRBJ1-3; CDR3: ASSTDNSGNTIY
V: TRBV9; size: -; J: TRBJ2-1; CDR3: ASSARDRRSTYNEQF
V: TRBV5-4; size: once; J: TRBJ2-3; CDR3: ASSSMGLAGTLWDTQY
V: TRBV6-5; size: -; J: TRBJ2-1; CDR3: ASIYRGGLDNEQF
V: TRBV7-9; size: -; J: TRBJ1-6; CDR3: ASSSGQGNSPLH
V: TRBV7-2; size: -; J: TRBJ1-1; CDR3: ASSAGRVGTEAF
V: TRBV6-6; size: -; J: TRBJ1-2; CDR3: ASSRQGAGHGYT